This TCR beta chain appears in the sequencing data of a study of CD8 T cells in ankylosing spondylitis. Notes on the study in general: Disease-linked clones proved CD8+ and comparatively uncommon in peripheral blood. About 8 highly homologous variants formed a TCR beta motif that appeared characteristic of ankylosing spondylitis blood. Disease-associated clones were reportedly significantly overrepresented in matched ankylosing spondylitis synovial fluid.

The CDR3 totals 17 residues. Trimming took 2 bases from V and 5 from J; bases not matched to a gene: 8. Germline V gene sequence: CDR1 SGHVS, CDR2 FNYEAQ. TCRdb reanalysed the 5' RACE reads using MiXCR and keeps one entry per CDR3 protein. The data show 250,000 to 400,000 distinct CDR3 sequences, with around a tenth seen just once and roughly 9% held by the top ten. This clonotype was counted many times. Its specificity is not known. The TCR comes from a female donor with ankylosing spondylitis or in good health (not recorded which). Input material: blood, either unsorted or a sorted T cell fraction (not recorded which). The chain recombines TRBV7-6 with TRBJ2-1; 11 bases map to TRBD2. In DNA form, the CDR3 reads TGTGCCAGCAGCTTACCTGCTAGCGGGGGGCGGAACAATGAGCAGTTCTTC. This gives the protein CASSLPASGGRNNEQFF.